These T cell receptor beta chains were read from a single sample in a study of blood T cell repertoires in COVID-19. The method was immunoSEQ multiplex PCR; TCRdb's version includes in-frame clones alone and lacks a portion of them. The sample includes about 270,000 clones, around 89% of them seen just once. The sample comprised PBMCs or T cells enriched from blood (not recorded which). The receptors were gathered from a woman aged 30 to 39 with acute COVID-19. Each CDR3 is given with its conserved first and last residue. The D gene is left open where the match is weak. Not all rows give a size; the values are once, few, many and, for expanded clones, a class.

D: NA
V: TRBV9
size: NA
J: TRBJ2-6
CDR3: CASGVQAGANVLTF
DNA: TGTGCCAGCGGAGTTCAAGCTGGGGCCAACGTCCTGACTTTC

D: NA
V: TRBV7-9
size: NA
J: TRBJ1-2
CDR3: CASSIKKPRPGEWGYTF
DNA: TGTGCCAGCTCCATAAAGAAACCCAGACCGGGGGAGTGGGGCTACACCTTC

D: NA
V: TRBV11-2
size: NA
J: TRBJ1-6
CDR3: CASSLDLGGVNSPLHF
DNA: TGTGCCAGCAGCTTAGATCTTGGAGGGGTTAATTCACCCCTCCACTTT

D: NA
V: TRBV28
size: NA
J: TRBJ2-5
CDR3: CASNQDSFQETQYF
DNA: TGTGCCAGCAACCAGGACAGCTTCCAAGAGACCCAGTACTTC

D: TRBD1
V: TRBV25-1
size: NA
J: TRBJ1-4
CDR3: CASRRDGTGKEKLFF
DNA: TGTGCCAGCAGACGCGACGGGACAGGGAAGGAAAAACTGTTTTTT

D: TRBD1
V: TRBV15
size: NA
J: TRBJ1-1
CDR3: CATSKTGTANTEAFF
DNA: TGTGCCACCAGCAAAACCGGGACAGCGAACACTGAAGCTTTCTTT

D: NA
V: TRBV21-1
size: NA
J: TRBJ2-3
CDR3: CASSKGGQRERFRDTQYF
DNA: TGTGCCAGCAGCAAAGGTGGGCAGCGGGAGCGGTTTAGAGATACGCAGTATTTT

D: NA
V: TRBV15
size: NA
J: TRBJ2-6
CDR3: CATSSDNSGANVLTF
DNA: TGTGCCACCAGCAGTGACAACTCTGGGGCCAACGTCCTGACTTTC

D: TRBD1
V: TRBV10-3
size: NA
J: TRBJ1-6
CDR3: CAISGTGGDSPLHF
DNA: TGTGCCATCAGTGGGACAGGGGGCGATTCACCCCTCCACTTT

D: TRBD2
V: TRBV5-1
size: NA
J: TRBJ2-1
CDR3: CASSFGLAGNEQFF
DNA: TGCGCCAGCAGCTTCGGACTAGCGGGGAATGAGCAGTTCTTC

D: NA
V: TRBV7-9
size: few
J: TRBJ2-5
CDR3: CASSLIGLETQYF
DNA: TGTGCCAGCAGCTTAATCGGTCTAGAGACCCAGTACTTC

D: TRBD2
V: TRBV4-3
size: NA
J: TRBJ2-3
CDR3: CASSQDPLAGGADTQYF
DNA: TGCGCCAGCAGCCAAGACCCCCTAGCGGGAGGCGCAGATACGCAGTATTTT

D: TRBD2
V: TRBV3-1/TRBV3-2
size: NA
J: TRBJ2-7
CDR3: CASMRLASHEQYF
DNA: TGTGCCAGCATGCGACTAGCGTCCCACGAGCAGTACTTC

D: NA
V: TRBV20-1
size: NA
J: TRBJ2-1
CDR3: CSASNMNSYNEQFF
DNA: TGCAGTGCTAGTAACATGAACTCCTACAATGAGCAGTTCTTC

D: TRBD2
V: TRBV3-1/TRBV3-2
size: once
J: TRBJ2-1
CDR3: CASSQEPGLAGEQFF
DNA: TGTGCCAGCAGCCAAGAACCCGGACTAGCTGGCGAGCAGTTCTTC

D: NA
V: TRBV5-1
size: NA
J: TRBJ2-7
CDR3: CASSLGRGNYEQYF
DNA: TGCGCCAGCAGCTTGGGCAGGGGAAACTACGAGCAGTACTTC

D: NA
V: TRBV28
size: NA
J: TRBJ1-3
CDR3: CASSPGQGNTIYF
DNA: TGTGCCAGCAGTCCCGGACAGGGAAACACCATATATTTT

D: NA
V: TRBV6-2/TRBV6-3
size: NA
J: TRBJ2-5
CDR3: CASSYAQETQYF
DNA: TGTGCCAGCAGTTATGCGCAAGAGACCCAGTACTTC

D: NA
V: TRBV30
size: NA
J: TRBJ2-5
CDR3: CAWSVILQETQYF
DNA: TGTGCCTGGAGTGTAATCCTTCAAGAGACCCAGTACTTC

D: TRBD2
V: TRBV9
size: NA
J: TRBJ2-3
CDR3: CASSVVAGVDTQYF
DNA: TGTGCCAGCAGCGTAGTGGCGGGAGTGGATACGCAGTATTTT

D: TRBD2
V: TRBV4-2
size: once
J: TRBJ2-7
CDR3: CASSQEGTSGSYEQYF
DNA: TGTGCCAGCAGCCAAGAGGGGACTAGCGGTTCCTACGAGCAGTACTTC

D: NA
V: TRBV4-3
size: few
J: TRBJ2-7
CDR3: CASSQDWQYEQYF
DNA: TGCGCCAGCAGCCAAGATTGGCAGTACGAGCAGTACTTC

D: NA
V: TRBV5-4
size: NA
J: TRBJ2-3
CDR3: CASSFSGPTDTQYF
DNA: TGTGCCAGCAGCTTTAGCGGACCCACAGATACGCAGTATTTT

D: TRBD2
V: TRBV18
size: NA
J: TRBJ2-3
CDR3: CASSPLPTSGTSTDTQYF
DNA: TGTGCCAGCTCACCACTCCCGACTAGCGGGACTAGCACAGATACGCAGTATTTT

D: NA
V: TRBV5-1
size: few
J: TRBJ2-5
CDR3: CASSLASGGPETQYF
DNA: TGCGCCAGCAGCTTGGCCTCCGGAGGGCCAGAGACCCAGTACTTC

D: NA
V: TRBV15
size: NA
J: TRBJ1-1
CDR3: CATSRDLPPGETEAFF
DNA: TGTGCCACCAGCAGAGATCTCCCTCCGGGGGAAACTGAAGCTTTCTTT

D: TRBD1
V: TRBV5-6
size: NA
J: TRBJ1-1
CDR3: CASNRGLGTEAFF
DNA: TGTGCCAGCAACAGGGGGCTTGGCACTGAAGCTTTCTTT